This T cell receptor (beta chain) was captured in a study of T cells expressing NK-cell markers. Study information: All TCR beta repertoires analysed originated from sorted CD3+CD56+NKG2C+, CD3+CD56+NKG2C- and CD3+CD56-NKG2C+ T cells. Out of eight donors sequenced, seven tested HCMV-seropositive and the remaining one seronegative. Study results and caveats: Among CD8+ T cells from more than five donors, dominant NKG2C+ clonotypes accounted for roughly 1.0-7.0%.

TCR beta libraries carry UMIs added by 5'RACE template switching. TCRdb reprocessed the 5' RACE reads; each CDR3 protein has one entry and no DNA is given. The sample table sets out about 150,000 distinct CDR3 sequences. On this clonotype: The antigen remains undetermined.

This CDR3 region has 15 residues. Germline CDR1 KGHDR, CDR2 SFDVKD. The receptor comes from a woman in her fifties or sixties in good health. The chain links TRBV24-1 to TRBJ2-1; no DNA is available, so the TRBD2 call from TCRdb remains unchecked. Sequenced material: blood T cells: a sorted CD56 or NKG2C T cell subset, CD4+ or CD8+ T cells, or bulk PBMC T cells (not recorded which). This CDR3 reads CATSDSSGRYNEQFF.